The 4 T cell receptor beta chains listed next were all sequenced from one sample in a study of T cell clonotyping in hematopoietic cell transplantation. Using immunoSEQ multiplex PCR, the repertoire was profiled, and TCRdb retains in-frame clones only, with some absent. The sample includes about 41,000 clones, 85% of them seen just once. Time point reported: recipient sample about 28 days before transplant, after cytoreduction. This material consisted of peripheral blood mononuclear cells, taken before stem cell transplant. Source of these receptors: a man between 60 and 75 years old with acute myeloid leukemia. Some clones in this sample may be carry-over from other donors' samples.

The chain couples TRBV13 to TRBJ2-5; tentatively, D is TRBD2 (5 bases). Germline V gives CDR1 PRHDT, CDR2 FYEKMQ (reference sequence). V gave up 3 bases and J gave up 7 bases, with 6 bases separating them. This CDR3 region has 11 residues. The CDR3 DNA reads TGTGCCAGCAGCTTCGAGGGGACCCAGTACTTC. This sequence encodes CASSFEGTQYF.

The chain is built from TRBV11-2 and TRBJ1-1; D is unclear. V was shortened by 1 base and J by 8 bases, with 8 bases between the two germline ends. Germline V lookup: CDR1 SGHAT, CDR2 FQNNGV. The CDR3 contains 12 residues. The CDR3 bases are TGTGCCAGCAGCTTAGGTACCCACGAAGCTTTCTTT. Translated: CASSLGTHEAFF.

The chain combines TRBV19 with TRBJ1-5; D remains ambiguous. CDR3 size: 15 residues. The V gene lost 5 bases and the J gene lost 0 bases, with 11 bases spanning the gap. From germline, CDR1 is LNHDA and CDR2 SQIVND (reference sequence). CDR3 in DNA: TGTGCCAGTAGTCGGGAAACCTATAGCAATCAGCCCCAGCATTTT. Translated: CASSRETYSNQPQHF. Variable domain in full (rest from reference TRBV19 and TRBJ1-5): DGGITQSPKYLFRKEGQNVTLSCEQNLNHDAMYWYRQDPGQGLRLIYYSQIVNDFQKGDIAEGYSVSREKKESFPLTVTSAQKNPTAFYLCASSRETYSNQPQHFGDGTRLSIL.

The chain is built from TRBV30 and TRBJ2-3, with D perhaps TRBD2 (5 bases). The ends were cut back, 1 base at V and 8 bases at J, with 19 bases in the middle. This CDR3 is built from 15 residues. The germline gives CDR1 GTSNPN, CDR2 SVGIG (reference sequence). The CDR3: CAWSALSSQSGTQYF. DNA for the CDR3: TGTGCCTGGAGTGCCCTTTCTAGCCAATCGGGTACGCAGTATTTT.